This passage covers 20 T cell receptor beta chains from one sample sequenced in a study of T cell responses to AZD1222 COVID-19 vaccine. The protocol was immunoSEQ multiplex PCR, while the TCRdb copy is restricted to in-frame clones and leaves out a portion. The table shows roughly 150,000 clones, with about 90% occurring only once. This material consisted of peripheral blood, taken on day 0 of AZD1222 vaccination. The receptors originated from an adult in good health.

The chain has TRBV3-1 (or the pseudogene TRBV3-2) and TRBJ1-1; no definite D call. This CDR3 is 13 amino acids long. V was pared by 4 bases and J by 7 bases, with 13 bases between. CDR1 LGHDT and CDR2 YNNKEL come from the germline V gene (reference sequence). In DNA, the CDR3 is TGTGCCAGCAGCCCCCGGTCCTACCATGAAGCTTTCTTT. It is translated as CASSPRSYHEAFF.

The rearrangement joins TRBV30 to TRBJ2-1; no definite D call. This CDR3 is built from 14 residues. Trimming stripped 0 bases from V and 7 bases from J, with 13 bases between. The V gene's germline CDR1 is GTSNPN and CDR2 SVGIG (reference sequence). In DNA form, the CDR3 reads TGTGCCTGGAGTGTAGTGAGCCGTGGGAATGAGCAGTTCTTC. It translates to CAWSVVSRGNEQFF.

V usage is TRBV9 and J usage is TRBJ1-5; D gene unclear. Looked up from germline, CDR1 is SGDLS and CDR2 is YYNGEE. V lost 0 bases and J 1 base, leaving 8 bases between the germline ends. CDR3 length equals 15 residues. CDR3 in amino acids: CASSVGANSNQPQHF. In DNA, the CDR3 is TGTGCCAGCAGCGTAGGGGCAAACAGCAATCAGCCCCAGCATTTT.

The CDR3 sequence is CASSYRVNTEAFF. The CDR3 region has the DNA TGTGCCAGCAGCTACAGAGTTAACACTGAAGCTTTCTTT. V gene TRBV7-2 combines with J gene TRBJ1-1; D gene unclear. Deletions cut 4 bases from V and 2 bases from J, with 8 bases between. Germline CDR1 and CDR2: SGHTA and FQGNSA. The CDR3 has 13 amino acids.

This clone showed up just once. The DNA of the CDR3 is TGTGCCACCAGCAGGACGCAGAACACTGAAGCTTTCTTT. Residues: CATSRTQNTEAFF. The chain combines TRBV15 with TRBJ1-1, with D unresolved. The CDR3 extends over 13 amino acids. V gave up 3 bases and J gave up 1 base, with 6 bases separating them. Germline lookup yields CDR1 LNHNV and CDR2 YYDKDF (reference sequence).

The rearrangement uses TRBV10-3 and TRBJ1-2; 7 nucleotides align to TRBD1. Germline V gene sequence: CDR1 ENHRY, CDR2 SYGVKD. The J segment lost 7 bases and the V segment lost 6 bases, leaving 8 bases of the junction unmatched. The CDR3 spans 13 residues. The CDR3 coding sequence is TGTGCCATCAGGGGACAGCGGGGAATTGGCTACACCTTC. As protein: CAIRGQRGIGYTF.

The gene calls are TRBV5-1 and TRBJ2-7, with D possibly being TRBD1 (5 bases). The CDR3 is 15 residues long. Trimming stripped 0 bases from V and 3 bases from J, with 13 bases between. Looked up from germline, CDR1 is SGHRS and CDR2 is YFSETQ. The CDR3 nucleotides read TGCGCCAGCAGCTTGGATCCCAGGGAAAACTACGAGCAGTACTTC. The encoded protein is CASSLDPRENYEQYF.

The chain employs TRBV7-2 and TRBJ2-3; 7 bases agree with TRBD1. The CDR3 runs 17 residues. Germline-derived CDR1 and CDR2 are SGHTA and FQGNSA. With 1 base clipped from V and 2 bases from J, the junction kept 9 bases outside the gene matches. As DNA, the CDR3 is TGTGCCAGCAGCTTAGAGGGTTGGGACAGACACACAGATACGCAGTATTTT. It codes for CASSLEGWDRHTDTQYF.

This sequence joins TRBV7-2 and TRBJ2-7; no firm D call. This CDR3 region has 14 residues. Trimming took off 1 base at V and 1 base at J, with 8 bases between the two ends. The germline V gene encodes CDR1 SGHTA and CDR2 FQGNSA. CDR3 region: CASSLVGGSYEQYF. CDR3 nucleotide sequence: TGTGCCAGCAGCTTAGTTGGCGGATCCTACGAGCAGTACTTC.

The rearrangement joins TRBV5-4 to TRBJ1-6; no clear D. This CDR3 region has 13 residues. Germline V lookup: CDR1 SGHNT, CDR2 YYREEE (reference sequence). DNA of the CDR3: TGTGCGGGTCACGTGCGGGATAATTCACCCCTCCACTTT. Residues: CAGHVRDNSPLHF.

CDR3 sequence (DNA): TGTGCCAGCAGCTTAACGAGGCAGTACTATGGCTACACCTTC. It translates to CASSLTRQYYGYTF. The chain combines TRBV7-2 with TRBJ1-2; D uncertain. From germline, CDR1 is SGHTA and CDR2 FQGNSA. V gave up 2 bases and J gave up 3 bases, with 10 bases separating them. This CDR3 is built from 14 residues.

This clone was seen once. This rearrangement joins TRBV29-1 to TRBJ2-7; D remains ambiguous. Germline values: CDR1 SQVTM, CDR2 ANQGSEA. The CDR3 spans 11 residues. V lost 6 bases to trimming and J lost 3 bases, with 9 bases between them. The CDR3 DNA sequence: TGCAGCGTAGACAAAGACTACGAGCAGTACTTC. Protein sequence: CSVDKDYEQYF.

The V and J genes are TRBV13 and TRBJ2-1; 11 bases agree with TRBD2. This CDR3 is 15 amino acids long. CDR1 and CDR2 from the germline V gene are PRHDT and FYEKMQ (reference sequence). The V gene end was trimmed by 6 bases and the J gene end by 7 bases; junction bases not matched to a gene: 8. The DNA for the CDR3 is TGTGCCAGCAGGGACGGGACTAGCGGTTTTAATGAGCAGTTCTTC. Its protein product is CASRDGTSGFNEQFF.

The chain couples TRBV29-1 to TRBJ2-2; D gene ambiguous. The CDR3 totals 13 residues. Germline V gene data show CDR1 as SQVTM and CDR2 as ANQGSEA. Trimming took 8 bases from V and 10 from J, leaving 20 bases between them. Here the CDR3 reads CSSRRLPREELFF. CDR3 DNA: TGCAGCTCCCGCCGGCTTCCTCGCGAGGAGCTGTTTTTT.

The chain carries TRBV7-2 and TRBJ1-4, with D maybe TRBD1 (5 bases). The V and J ends lost 5 bases and 0 bases respectively, with 22 bases between them. Germline-derived CDR1 and CDR2 are SGHTA and FQGNSA. There are 19 residues in the CDR3. CDR3 DNA: TGTGCCAGCAGCGTGCAGGGTACACGGAATCCTGCAACTAATGAAAAACTGTTTTTT. It encodes CASSVQGTRNPATNEKLFF.

The chain couples TRBV28 to TRBJ2-7; D unclear. V was shortened by 3 bases and J by 0 bases, with 15 bases between the two germline ends. The CDR3 is made up of 16 amino acids. Germline V CDR1 and CDR2: MDHEN, SYDVKM. CDR3 bases: TGTGCCAGCAGTTTGGCGGCTACCATAAGCTCCTACGAGCAGTACTTC. This codes for CASSLAATISSYEQYF.

The genes are TRBV6-6 and TRBJ2-7; maybe TRBD2 (5 bases). The ends were cut back, 6 bases at V and 7 bases at J, with 13 bases in the middle. Germline V lookup: CDR1 MNHNY, CDR2 SVGAGI (reference sequence). This CDR3 has 12 residues. The CDR3 region is CASRPYSGEQYF. The DNA of the CDR3 is TGTGCCAGCAGACCGTATTCGGGGGAGCAGTACTTC.

This clone was found a few times. The rearrangement links TRBV2 to TRBJ1-5; maybe TRBD1 (5 bases). This CDR3 is 15 amino acids long. V gave up 6 bases and J gave up 0 bases, with 12 bases separating them. In germline, CDR1 is SNHLY, CDR2 FYNNEI. This CDR3 reads CASRGLRVSNQPQHF. The CDR3 nucleotides read TGTGCCAGCAGGGGGCTCAGAGTTAGCAATCAGCCCCAGCATTTT.

The chain couples TRBV7-2 to TRBJ1-5; D is perhaps TRBD1 (5 bases). There are 13 residues in the CDR3. Germline loops: CDR1 SGHTA, CDR2 FQGNSA. V shed 1 base and J shed 7 bases, with 8 bases lying between them. For the CDR3, the DNA is TGTGCCAGCAGCTTAGGGGGGGTACAGCCCCAGCATTTT. It encodes CASSLGGVQPQHF.

The chain recombines TRBV19 with TRBJ1-5, with D hard to call. The CDR3 extends over 14 amino acids. Germline CDR1 reads LNHDA; CDR2 reads SQIVND (reference sequence). The V end lost 2 bases, the J end lost 7 bases, and 12 bases lay between the germline ends. The CDR3 coding sequence is TGTGCCAGTAGTATATTTGACCCCGACCAGCCCCAGCATTTT. This gives the protein CASSIFDPDQPQHF.